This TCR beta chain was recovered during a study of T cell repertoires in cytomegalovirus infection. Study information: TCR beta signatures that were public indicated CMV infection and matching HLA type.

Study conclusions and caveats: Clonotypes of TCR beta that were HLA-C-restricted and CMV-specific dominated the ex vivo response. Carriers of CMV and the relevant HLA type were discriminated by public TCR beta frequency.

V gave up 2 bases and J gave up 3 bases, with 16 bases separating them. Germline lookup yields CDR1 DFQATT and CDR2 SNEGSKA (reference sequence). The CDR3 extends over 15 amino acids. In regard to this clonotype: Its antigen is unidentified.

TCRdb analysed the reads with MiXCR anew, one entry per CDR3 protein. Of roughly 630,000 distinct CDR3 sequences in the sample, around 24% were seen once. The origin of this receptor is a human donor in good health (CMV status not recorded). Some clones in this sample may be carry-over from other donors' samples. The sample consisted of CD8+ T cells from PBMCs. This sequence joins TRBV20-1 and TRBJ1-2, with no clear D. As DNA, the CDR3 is TGCAGTGCTAGACGCCGGGCGCGGCGGGACTATGGCTACACCTTC. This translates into CSARRRARRDYGYTF.